Shown below are 4 T cell receptor beta chains from a single sample sequenced in a study of beta chain features in type 1 diabetes. What was sequenced were expressed TCRB transcripts, since all of the isolated RNA had been reverse transcribed. Repertoires were generated with immunoSEQ multiplex PCR, while TCRdb's copy carries only in-frame clones and drops some. The sample yields 300,000 to 450,000 clones, about 19% seen once. Sequences were obtained from naive CD4+ T cells from blood. All receptors derive from a woman aged 18-29 years in good health.

The chain has TRBV30 and TRBJ2-7; 10 bases are a match to TRBD2. V dropped 3 bases and J dropped 3; count of bases not matched to a gene: 2. CDR3 length: 13 amino acids. CDR1 and CDR2 (germline): GTSNPN, SVGIG (reference sequence). The CDR3 is CAWRSSGSYEQYF. In nucleotides, the CDR3 is TGTGCCTGGAGGTCTAGCGGGAGCTACGAGCAGTACTTC.

Only a few counts were recorded for this clone. V gene TRBV2 combines with J gene TRBJ2-7; possible D gene TRBD1, 6 bases. CDR3 length: 15 amino acids. Germline V gene lookup returns CDR1 SNHLY and CDR2 FYNNEI. Deletions cut 5 bases from V and 3 bases from J, with 17 bases between. Here the CDR3 reads CASSLDRSQDYEQYF. CDR3 DNA sequence: TGTGCCAGCAGTTTAGACAGGAGTCAGGACTACGAGCAGTACTTC.

The chain employs TRBV5-1 and TRBJ1-2, with 7 positions matching TRBD1. Trimming at V came to 0 bases and at J to 7 bases, leaving 6 bases not matched to a gene. This CDR3 has 14 amino acids. In germline, CDR1 is SGHRS, CDR2 YFSETQ. CDR3 sequence: CASSLGGQAVGYTF. CDR3 bases: TGCGCCAGCAGCTTGGGTGGACAGGCGGTTGGCTACACCTTC.

The chain uses TRBV2 and TRBJ1-1; 8 nucleotides line up with TRBD1. The CDR3 is 13 residues long. V lost 3 bases and J lost 4; bases outside the gene matches: 1. Per germline, CDR1 SNHLY and CDR2 FYNNEI. This CDR3 reads CASSETGATEAFF. In nucleotides, the CDR3 is TGTGCCAGCAGTGAGACAGGGGCCACTGAAGCTTTCTTT.